The 17 T cell receptor beta chains given below trace back to one sample, sequenced in a study of Ad26.COV2.S vaccination and SARS-CoV-2 variants. TCRdb's table, derived via immunoSEQ multiplex PCR, lists solely in-frame clones and lacks some. Counted here are some 400,000 clones, over 75% occurring once; the ten biggest clones make up over 1.5%. Specified treatment: some 20 received Ad26.COV2.S at low or high dose, single or two shots; about 5 received placebo; per-sample allocation not given. Following the first vaccine or placebo injection, samples were taken on day 63. The sample was peripheral blood, taken in a trial of Ad26.COV2.S vaccine versus placebo. The origin of the receptors is a person aged 18-60 years who received the Ad26.COV2.S COVID-19 vaccine or a placebo.

The chain is built from TRBV6-4 and TRBJ2-3; 9 bases match TRBD2. V trimming: 6 bases; J trimming: 3 bases; junction bases outside the gene matches: 1. CDR3 length equals 13 residues. Germline values: CDR1 MRHNA, CDR2 SNTAGT. The CDR3 nucleotides read TGTGCCAGCAGGGGACTAGCTACAGATACGCAGTATTTT. It specifies CASRGLATDTQYF.

The chain combines TRBV11-3 with TRBJ2-7; a weak D match, TRBD1 (5 bases). The germline V and J ends were trimmed by 3 bases and 2 bases, with 11 bases remaining between them. Germline CDR1 SGHNT, CDR2 YENEEA. CDR3 length: 14 amino acids. The CDR3 nucleotides are TGTGCCAGCAGCTTCCCAGGACAAACCTACGAGCAGTACTTC. Protein: CASSFPGQTYEQYF.

The chain recombines TRBV18 with TRBJ1-1; no reliable D call. Germline V gives CDR1 KGHSH, CDR2 LQKENI. Deletions cut 6 bases from V and 0 bases from J, with 11 bases between. CDR3 length: 14 residues. CDR3 coding DNA: TGTGCCAGCTCCCTACCTAAGATGAACACTGAAGCTTTCTTT. It specifies CASSLPKMNTEAFF.

J is TRBJ2-1 and V is TRBV4-2; D possibly corresponds to TRBD1 (6 bases). The CDR3 spans 16 residues. Germline V gives CDR1 LGHNA, CDR2 YNFKEQ. V was pared by 0 bases and J by 4 bases, with 13 bases between. This CDR3 is CASSQDLQGLYNEQFF. The CDR3 coding sequence is TGTGCCAGCAGCCAAGATCTGCAGGGGCTATACAATGAGCAGTTCTTC.

This chain uses TRBV5-5 with TRBJ2-4, with TRBD2 matching 7 bases. Trimming took 1 base from V and 0 from J; bases not matched to a gene: 1. The germline CDR1 and CDR2 sequences are SGHKS and YYEKEE (reference sequence). This CDR3 spans 15 amino acids. The chain's CDR3 is CASSLTGGAKNIQYF. CDR3 nucleotide sequence: TGTGCCAGCAGCTTGACGGGAGGAGCCAAAAACATTCAGTACTTC.

Points on this clone: Other nucleotide sequences from this sample produce the same CDR3. The chain combines TRBV5-1 with TRBJ2-1; D unresolved. Germline-derived CDR1 and CDR2 are SGHRS and YFSETQ. V lost 4 bases and J 0 bases, leaving 5 bases between the germline ends. The CDR3 covers 13 residues. The CDR3 sequence: CASSQSSYNEQFF. DNA of the CDR3: TGCGCCAGCAGCCAGAGCTCCTACAATGAGCAGTTCTTC.

The rearrangement uses TRBV28 and TRBJ2-1; D not resolved. Germline V gene lookup returns CDR1 MDHEN and CDR2 SYDVKM. The ends were cut back, 4 bases at V and 3 bases at J, with 4 bases in the middle. The CDR3 runs to 12 residues. The CDR3 nucleotides are TGTGCCAGCAGTTCACTCTACAATGAGCAGTTCTTC. Translated, it gives CASSSLYNEQFF.

This clone came up a few times. The chain carries TRBV13 and TRBJ1-1, with 7 bases identical to TRBD1. CDR3 size: 16 residues. The junction had 9 bases not matched to a gene; V was cut back by 4 bases and J by 1 base. Germline V gene sequence: CDR1 PRHDT, CDR2 FYEKMQ (reference sequence). This chain's CDR3 is CASSSADRTGNTEAFF. Written as DNA, the CDR3 is TGTGCCAGCAGCTCCGCCGACCGGACAGGGAACACTGAAGCTTTCTTT.

The chain recombines TRBV9 with TRBJ2-3; D call uncertain. CDR1 SGDLS and CDR2 YYNGEE come from the germline V gene. This CDR3 contains 13 residues. V was cut by 0 bases and J by 14 bases, with 16 bases left in between. CDR3 in DNA: TGTGCCAGCAGCGTAGTAGGGTCCCCCCGGCGGTATTTT. Its protein product is CASSVVGSPRRYF.

This chain connects TRBV28 to TRBJ1-2; D is possibly TRBD1 (5 bases). Germline V lookup: CDR1 MDHEN, CDR2 SYDVKM. This CDR3 is built from 15 residues. Trimming shortened V by 7 bases and J by 2 bases, and 17 bases separated the two germline ends. CDR3 sequence: CASIPGSGTNYGYTF. The DNA of the CDR3 is TGTGCCAGCATTCCGGGGAGCGGGACCAACTATGGCTACACCTTC.

The chain joins TRBV2 to TRBJ1-1; D call uncertain. CDR1 SNHLY and CDR2 FYNNEI come from the germline V gene. The CDR3 length is 14 residues. V was cut by 3 bases and J by 3 bases, with 11 bases left in between. The CDR3 DNA sequence: TGTGCCAGCAGTGAGACAAGTCTAGACACTGAAGCTTTCTTT. Protein product: CASSETSLDTEAFF. The full variable domain, its missing parts supplied by reference TRBV2 and TRBJ1-1, is EPEVTQTPSHQVTQMGQEVILRCVPISNHLYFYWYRQILGQKVEFLVSFYNNEISEKSEIFDDQFSVERPDGSNFTLKIRSTKLEDSAMYFCASSETSLDTEAFFGQGTRLTVV.

The chain employs TRBV7-9 and TRBJ2-2, with TRBD1 matching over 7 bases. Germline loops: CDR1 SEHNR, CDR2 FQNEAQ (reference sequence). The J segment lost 4 bases and the V segment lost 0 bases, leaving 5 bases of the junction unmatched. The CDR3 is made up of 16 amino acids. The CDR3 bases are TGTGCCAGCAGCTTAGCTCCAGGGGGAGCCACCGGGGAGCTGTTTTTT. Protein: CASSLAPGGATGELFF.

This rearrangement joins TRBV30 to TRBJ2-5; D remains unclear. V shed 0 bases and J shed 0 bases, with 2 bases lying between them. Germline CDR1 and CDR2: GTSNPN and SVGIG (reference sequence). The CDR3 totals 12 residues. The CDR3 sequence is CAWSVYQETQYF. For the CDR3, the DNA is TGTGCCTGGAGTGTCTACCAAGAGACCCAGTACTTC.

The chain recombines TRBV15 with TRBJ2-3; perhaps TRBD2 as D (6 bases). Trimming left V 7 bases short and J 4 bases short, with 18 bases between. CDR3 size: 15 residues. Germline V gene sequence: CDR1 LNHNV, CDR2 YYDKDF (reference sequence). Here the CDR3 DNA reads TGTGCCACCAACTCCCGGGGCGGGGATCCAGATACGCAGTATTTT. Protein sequence: CATNSRGGDPDTQYF.

This clone was seen a single time. This chain joins TRBV10-3 and TRBJ2-5, with 7 bases lining up with TRBD1. The CDR3 contains 14 residues. V lost 9 bases to trimming and J lost 1 base; unmatched junction nucleotides: 8. Germline assignment: CDR1 ENHRY and CDR2 SYGVKD. The CDR3 coding sequence is TGTGCCATGGGATCGGACAGGAGCCAAGAGACCCAGTACTTC. This sequence encodes CAMGSDRSQETQYF.

V is TRBV10-3 and J is TRBJ2-5; possibly TRBD2 for D (5 bases). This CDR3 has 13 amino acids. Trimming shortened V by 7 bases and J by 7 bases, and 16 bases separated the two germline ends. In germline, CDR1 is ENHRY, CDR2 SYGVKD. In DNA form, the CDR3 reads TGTGCCATCAAGGACGAGGGAGAGGGGACCCAGTACTTC. It codes for CAIKDEGEGTQYF.

V and J are TRBV20-1 and TRBJ2-7; D uncertain. The CDR3 is made up of 11 amino acids. V was cut by 3 bases and J by 3 bases, with 6 bases left in between. Germline V gene lookup returns CDR1 DFQATT and CDR2 SNEGSKA (reference sequence). CDR3 region: CSASYSYEQYF. CDR3 DNA sequence: TGCAGTGCTAGTTACAGCTACGAGCAGTACTTC.